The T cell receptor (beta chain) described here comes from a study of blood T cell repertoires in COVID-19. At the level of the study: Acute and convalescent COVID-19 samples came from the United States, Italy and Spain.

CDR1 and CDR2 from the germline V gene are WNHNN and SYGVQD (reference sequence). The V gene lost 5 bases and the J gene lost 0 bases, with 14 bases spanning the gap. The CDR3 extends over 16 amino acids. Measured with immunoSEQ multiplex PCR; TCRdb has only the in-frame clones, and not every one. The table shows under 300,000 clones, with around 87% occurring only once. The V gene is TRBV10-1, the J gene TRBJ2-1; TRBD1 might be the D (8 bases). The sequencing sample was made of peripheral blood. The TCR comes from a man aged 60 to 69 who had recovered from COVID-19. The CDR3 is CASSQQGGDSYNEQFF. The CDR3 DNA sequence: TGCGCCAGCAGTCAACAGGGGGGGGACTCCTACAATGAGCAGTTCTTC.